This T cell receptor (beta chain) stems from a study of T cells in Graves' hyperthyroidism and ophthalmopathy (dated by TCRdb to between 2018 and 2020). For the study in its entirety: Peripheral blood samples were taken at the time of initial diagnosis, prior to any treatment. Following sampling, methimazole starting at 30 mg daily was given to hyperthyroidism patients, and high-dose intravenous methylprednisolone was given to ophthalmopathy patients. The 100 discovery patients were randomly split 7:3 into training and test sets. TCR V-J signatures able to tell the groups apart were searched for in a discovery cohort of 95 or so patients, of whom over 40 had Graves' ophthalmopathy and 55 to 65 had stable Graves' hyperthyroidism. An independent validation cohort of about 19 hyperthyroidism patients and 17 patients who later progressed to ophthalmopathy tested prospective prediction of ophthalmopathy. According to the paper, TCR Vbeta CDR3 sequencing was carried out on about 140 peripheral blood samples, which came from approximately 41 ophthalmopathy, under 80 hyperthyroidism and roughly 17 progressor patients. In addition, the study compared T-cell repertoires in thyroid tissue and in blood from five to seven Graves' hyperthyroidism patients.

Trimming removed 0 bases from V and 1 base from J; the gene matches leave 6 bases unexplained. The CDR3 runs 16 residues from the cysteine to the phenylalanine. The read is trimmed to its CDR3 DNA, 48 bases read in frame from base 1. In the germline V gene, CDR1 corresponds to SGDLS and CDR2 to YYNGEE. This clonotype was recorded many times. It lacks a known antigen. No quality values exist for individual bases; no much larger clone is one base distant. Stable Graves' hyperthyroidism was defined as the absence of progression to ophthalmopathy over 18 months of follow-up. Hyperthyroidism patients were aged 18 to 65 years and newly diagnosed, with disease duration of less than 2 months. Exclusion was applied to patients with uncontrolled infections, other autoimmune diseases, pregnancy or lactation. Diagnoses were based on clinical symptoms, serum thyroxine and TRAb, thyroid ultrasound and orbital computed tomography. Ficoll-Paque density gradient centrifugation was used to isolate PBMCs from 10 ml of fresh peripheral blood. Trizol reagent was used to extract total RNA, and RNA quality was then checked on an Agilent 2100 Bioanalyzer.

What the authors observed across the whole study: Most expanded thyroid clonotypes (frequency above 0.001) were also found in blood, which suggests that blood repertoires may mirror thyroid immune responses. In validation, the model predicted progression to ophthalmopathy with approximately 71% sensitivity and 72% to 75% specificity, a median of about six months before onset. In cross-validation, a model built on a 13 V-J signature told ophthalmopathy apart from stable hyperthyroidism with approximately 90% sensitivity and around 83% specificity, and in testing the same model reached 80%/75%. No statistical method was used to set the sample size in advance, and investigators knew the group allocation.

The TCR beta CDR3 regions were amplified from the RNA transcripts. A first-round RT-PCR of the TCR CDR3 used the HTBI primer set with the Qiagen OneStep RT-PCR kit. Libraries were constructed in a second round of multiplex PCR, after which size selection and purification were performed. Paired-end sequencing of the libraries was performed with 100 bp reads on an Illumina HiSeq2000. Processing in the source paper ran as follows. SOAPnuke was used to process the raw data, with reads discarded if the reads contained adapters or uncalled bases, had a mean Phred below 15, or lacked an exact constant-primer or identifier match. COPE v1.2.5 was used to merge high-quality paired reads, and clonotypes were defined as unique nucleotide sequences. Clonotypes were aligned to IMGT TRBV, TRBD and TRBJ reference segments using MiTCR v1.1. Only V-J combinations with frequency above 0.0001, covering 99% to 99.2% of repertoires, were analysed. A TCS score was defined as the ratio between F50 (clonal expansion) and ExV (chaos), using BLOSUM62-based TCRdist between CDR3 peptides within each V-J. Welch's t-statistics and random forest reduced around 510 V-J features to 13, which were used in a naive Bayes classifier (R e1071). The public reads were reprocessed in TCRdb via fastp at Q25 and MiXCR, keeping in-frame beta chains. When rows share a CDR3 protein, they turn into one entry using the most common DNA and genes. The V and J calls follow TCRdb's processing rather than the paper's. Recorded for this sample are 650,000 to 700,000 distinct CDR3 sequences; around a sixth of them occurred a single time. The ten largest clones represent about 16% of the sample.

This clonotype was obtained from a man over 45 with Graves' hyperthyroidism. This chain joins TRBV9 to TRBJ1-1, and 7 junctional nucleotides match TRBD1. Sequences were obtained from blood. The CDR3 sequence is CASSVGARGENTEAFF. The bases read TGTGCCAGCAGCGTAGGCGCCAGGGGGGAGAACACTGAAGCTTTCTTT.